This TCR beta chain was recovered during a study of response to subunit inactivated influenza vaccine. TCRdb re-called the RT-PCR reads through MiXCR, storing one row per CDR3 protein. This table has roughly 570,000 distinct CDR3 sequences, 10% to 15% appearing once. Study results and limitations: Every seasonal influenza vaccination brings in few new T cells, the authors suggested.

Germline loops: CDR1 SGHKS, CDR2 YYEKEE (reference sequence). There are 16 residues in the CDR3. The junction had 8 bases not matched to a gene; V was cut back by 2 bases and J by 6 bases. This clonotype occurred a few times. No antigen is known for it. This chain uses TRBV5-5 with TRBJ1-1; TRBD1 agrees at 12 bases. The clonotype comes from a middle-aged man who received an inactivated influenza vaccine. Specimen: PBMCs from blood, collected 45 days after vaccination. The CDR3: CASSLTVGQGASEAFF. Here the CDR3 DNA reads TGTGCCAGCAGCTTAACTGTGGGACAGGGGGCCTCTGAAGCTTTCTTT.